These T cell receptor beta chains were read from a single sample in a study of blood T cell repertoires in COVID-19. Using immunoSEQ multiplex PCR, the repertoire was profiled, and TCRdb retains in-frame clones only, with some absent. The sample yields just over 150,000 clones, around 93% seen once. Material for sequencing was peripheral blood. The receptors originated from a woman aged 50 to 60 with acute or convalescent COVID-19. CDR3s include the opening cysteine and the closing phenylalanine or tryptophan. The order of the fields is J gene, V gene, clone size, D gene, CDR3 protein, CDR3 DNA. D genes are given only for firm matches. Clone size is given for some rows only: seen once, a few or many times, or a class if the clone is expanded.

>TRBJ1-2|TRBV23-1|-|-
CASSPPHSQYGYTF
TGCGCCAGCAGCCCACCCCACAGTCAGTATGGCTACACCTTC
>TRBJ2-7|TRBV4-1|-|TRBD1
CASSHDRVGEQYF
TGCGCCAGCAGCCATGACAGGGTTGGCGAGCAGTACTTC
>TRBJ2-1|TRBV19|-|TRBD2
CASSIGAGGPNEQFF
TGTGCCAGTAGTATTGGGGCGGGAGGACCAAATGAGCAGTTCTTC
>TRBJ1-1|TRBV19|-|TRBD1
CASRTGAGTEAFF
TGTGCCAGTAGGACAGGGGCGGGGACTGAAGCTTTCTTT
>TRBJ1-1|TRBV20-1|-|-
CSASSMDKLNTEAFF
TGCAGTGCCAGTTCTATGGACAAACTGAACACTGAAGCTTTCTTT
>TRBJ2-4|TRBV5-1|-|-
CASSLAEGDIQYF
TGCGCCAGCAGCTTAGCTGAGGGAGACATTCAGTACTTC
>TRBJ2-2|TRBV7-3|-|TRBD1
CASRGQGNTGELFF
TGTGCCAGCAGAGGACAGGGAAACACCGGGGAGCTGTTTTTT
>TRBJ1-6|TRBV19|-|-
CATGGDLSYNSPLHF
TGTGCCACCGGAGGGGATCTCTCCTATAATTCACCCCTCCACTTT
>TRBJ2-1|TRBV18|once|TRBD1
CASSPRQGSEQFF
TGTGCCAGCTCACCGCGACAGGGTAGTGAGCAGTTCTTC
>TRBJ1-3|TRBV2|once|-
CASSERRMTSGNTIYF
TGTGCCAGCAGTGAACGCAGGATGACCTCTGGAAACACCATATATTTT
>TRBJ1-4|TRBV2|-|-
CASWGQVRDEKLFF
TGTGCCAGCTGGGGACAAGTAAGAGATGAAAAACTGTTTTTT
>TRBJ1-2|TRBV2|-|TRBD1
CASRDLRDSSTNYGYTF
TGTGCCAGCAGAGACCTCCGGGACAGCTCAACTAACTATGGCTACACCTTC
>TRBJ2-2|TRBV11-3|-|-
CASSQTGELFF
TGTGCCAGCAGTCAGACCGGGGAGCTGTTTTTT
>TRBJ1-2|TRBV7-2|-|-
CASSSQNRDGGYTF
TGTGCCAGCAGCTCGCAGAACAGGGACGGCGGCTACACCTTC
>TRBJ1-4|TRBV5-1|-|TRBD1
CASRSTGNEKLFF
TGCGCCAGCCGTTCGACAGGGAATGAAAAACTGTTTTTT
>TRBJ2-5|TRBV7-6|-|-
CASSLGLGGETQYF
TGTGCCAGCAGCTTAGGGCTAGGAGGGGAGACCCAGTACTTC